The next 30 T cell receptor beta chains were all read from a single sample in a study of blood T cell repertoires in COVID-19. TCRdb's copy holds only in-frame clones and misses some; the assay was immunoSEQ multiplex PCR. The sample holds under 450,000 clones; approximately 89% are singletons and the top ten take 1.3%. Sample: PBMCs or T cells enriched from blood (not recorded which). The receptors stem from a man aged 30 to 39 who had recovered from COVID-19.

The J gene is TRBJ2-1, the V gene TRBV25-1, with 11 positions matching TRBD2. The CDR3 loop spans 15 amino acids. Trimming took 5 bases from V and 5 from J; bases not matched to a gene: 5. Germline CDR1 MGHDK, CDR2 SYGVNS. CDR3: CASSLGLAGDNEQFF. The CDR3 DNA reads as TGTGCCAGCAGTTTAGGACTAGCGGGTGACAATGAGCAGTTCTTC.

This clone was detected once. The chain recombines TRBV10-3 with TRBJ2-1, with a tentative D call TRBD2 (6 bases). This CDR3 has 13 residues. Trimming took off 3 bases at V and 15 bases at J, with 18 bases between the two ends. Germline V gene data show CDR1 as ENHRY and CDR2 as SYGVKD. CDR3 coding DNA: TGTGCCATCAGTGATGTTCCGGGACTTTTAACGTTCTTC. Amino acid sequence: CAISDVPGLLTFF.

The gene calls are TRBV5-4 and TRBJ2-3, with TRBD2 matching 8 bases. CDR3 length: 14 residues. CDR1 and CDR2 from the germline V gene are SGHNT and YYREEE (reference sequence). J gave up 5 bases and V 0 bases, and 2 bases lay outside the gene matches. The CDR3 reads CASSLGGGKDTQYF. The CDR3 DNA is TGTGCCAGCAGCTTGGGCGGGGGGAAAGATACGCAGTATTTT.

The chain couples TRBV12-5 to TRBJ2-1, with 11 nucleotides matching TRBD1. The germline V gene has CDR1 LGHNT and CDR2 FRNRAP. The CDR3 extends over 17 amino acids. Unmatched junction bases numbered 6, after V lost 0 bases and J lost 5 bases. The CDR3, as DNA: TGTGCTAGTGGTTTGGTACTGGGGACAGGGGGAAACAATGAGCAGTTCTTC. This encodes CASGLVLGTGGNNEQFF.

This clone is a singleton in its sample. The gene calls are TRBV7-9 and TRBJ1-1; possible D gene TRBD1, 6 bases. This CDR3 has 15 amino acids. Germline CDR1 reads SEHNR; CDR2 reads FQNEAQ (reference sequence). The V and J ends lost 5 bases and 3 bases respectively, with 16 bases between them. DNA for the CDR3: TGTGCCAGCAGCCCCCAGGGGCCCCCGGACACTGAAGCTTTCTTT. Translating it yields CASSPQGPPDTEAFF.

The chain combines TRBV3-1 (or the pseudogene TRBV3-2) with TRBJ1-5; the D gene is possibly TRBD1 (5 bases). The V gene lost 4 bases and the J gene lost 3 bases, with 10 bases spanning the gap. Germline-derived CDR1 and CDR2 are LGHDT and YNNKEL (reference sequence). The CDR3 covers 14 residues. The CDR3 region is CASSLGQSNQPQHF. Written as DNA, the CDR3 is TGTGCCAGCAGCCTCGGACAATCCAATCAGCCCCAGCATTTT.

The chain is built from TRBV3-1 (or the pseudogene TRBV3-2) and TRBJ2-5, with 11 nucleotides matching TRBD2. Unmatched junction bases numbered 11, after V lost 1 base and J lost 7 bases. The CDR3 length is 17 residues. Germline V gives CDR1 LGHDT, CDR2 YNNKEL (reference sequence). The CDR3 DNA sequence: TGTGCCAGCAGCCAAGGGGTGACTAGCGGGGCCTCGGGGACCCAGTACTTC. It encodes CASSQGVTSGASGTQYF.

This clone was found a few times. V is TRBV18 and J is TRBJ2-5; a weak D match, TRBD2 (6 bases). CDR1 and CDR2 (germline): KGHSH, LQKENI. This CDR3 is 12 amino acids long. V was cut by 8 bases and J by 13 bases, with 20 bases left in between. CDR3 protein: CASASRRDVWYF. The CDR3, as DNA: TGTGCCAGCGCCAGCAGGCGGGATGTATGGTACTTC.

The chain employs TRBV3-1 (or the pseudogene TRBV3-2) and TRBJ2-5; D may be TRBD2 (5 bases). Germline-derived CDR1 and CDR2 are LGHDT and YNNKEL (reference sequence). This CDR3 contains 13 residues. V was trimmed by 4 bases and J by 5 bases, leaving 11 bases between them. CDR3 protein: CASSPRTGETQYF. Written as DNA, the CDR3 is TGTGCCAGCAGCCCACGGACGGGGGAGACCCAGTACTTC.

This clone turned up a few times. J is TRBJ1-6 and V is TRBV21-1; TRBD1 reflects the table's D call only, with no check against the DNA. TRBV21-1 corresponds to a pseudogene. CDR3 size: 15 residues. CDR3 coding DNA: TGTGCCAGCAGAAAGGGCAGGGTGAAAGAGCCACCCCTCCACTTT. It translates to CASRKGRVKEPPLHF.

V and J are TRBV27 and TRBJ2-7, with D tentatively TRBD2 (6 bases). Germline CDR1 and CDR2: MNHEY and SMNVEV (reference sequence). The CDR3 loop spans 15 amino acids. V was trimmed by 1 base and J by 2 bases, leaving 12 bases between them. CDR3 in amino acids: CASSLFPRGAYEQYF. The CDR3 DNA reads TGTGCCAGCAGTTTATTTCCGCGCGGGGCCTACGAGCAGTACTTC.

The rearrangement joins TRBV2 to TRBJ2-1; 10 nucleotides match TRBD1. CDR3 length equals 13 residues. The V segment lost 8 bases and the J segment 5 bases; nucleotides outside the gene matches: 3. Germline V CDR1 and CDR2: SNHLY, FYNNEI. DNA for the CDR3: TGTGCCAGCGGGACAGGGGTCAACAATGAGCAGTTCTTC. Translating gives CASGTGVNNEQFF.

The genes are TRBV5-4 and TRBJ2-2; D remains unclear. Germline V gene sequence: CDR1 SGHNT, CDR2 YYREEE (reference sequence). V lost 3 bases and J 6 bases, leaving 6 bases between the germline ends. The CDR3 contains 12 residues. This CDR3 reads CASSSTSGELFF. The CDR3, as DNA: TGTGCCAGCAGCTCTACGTCCGGGGAGCTGTTTTTT.

This sequence joins TRBV19 and TRBJ2-6; tentatively, D is TRBD1 (6 bases). The V gene's germline CDR1 is LNHDA and CDR2 SQIVND (reference sequence). With 9 bases removed from V and 0 bases from J, the gap between germline ends came to 15 bases. The CDR3 totals 16 residues. The CDR3 protein is CASSGQLRSGANVLTF. The DNA of the CDR3 is TGTGCCAGCTCCGGACAGCTACGCTCTGGGGCCAACGTCCTGACTTTC.

The chain uses TRBV7-9 and TRBJ2-1; 9 bases are shared with TRBD1. The CDR3 loop spans 14 amino acids. V shed 5 bases and J 8 bases; nucleotides not matched to a gene: 7. Germline CDR1 reads SEHNR; CDR2 reads FQNEAQ (reference sequence). CDR3 sequence reads: CASSIGQGIHEQFF. The CDR3 DNA reads TGTGCCAGCAGCATCGGACAGGGGATCCATGAGCAGTTCTTC.

The chain employs TRBV5-1 and TRBJ1-6; 9 nucleotides line up with TRBD1. This CDR3 is 17 amino acids long. Germline values: CDR1 SGHRS, CDR2 YFSETQ. Trimming cost V 4 bases and J 8 bases; bases outside gene matches: 13. The CDR3 nucleotides read TGCGCCAGCAGCCCCGTCCCGGGACAGGGAAAGGATTCACCCCTCCACTTT. Translation gives CASSPVPGQGKDSPLHF.

The chain has TRBV9 and TRBJ1-4, with a possible D match to TRBD1 (6 bases). The V gene's germline CDR1 is SGDLS and CDR2 YYNGEE. The CDR3 sequence is 15 residues long. The V gene lost 4 bases and the J gene lost 3 bases, with 13 bases spanning the gap. The CDR3 region is CASSTRTAANEKLFF. CDR3 sequence (DNA): TGTGCCAGCAGCACACGGACAGCAGCTAATGAAAAACTGTTTTTT.

This chain links TRBV5-5 with TRBJ2-7, with D perhaps TRBD1 (6 bases). V gave up 0 bases and J gave up 1 base, with 11 bases separating them. The CDR3 is made up of 15 amino acids. From germline, CDR1 is SGHKS and CDR2 YYEKEE (reference sequence). CDR3 loop: CASSLATGWSYEQYF. DNA of the CDR3: TGTGCCAGCAGCTTGGCCACAGGGTGGTCCTACGAGCAGTACTTC.

This clone was observed a few times. The V and J genes are TRBV11-3 and TRBJ2-3; weak D call: TRBD2 (6 bases). The CDR3 covers 15 residues. Trimming stripped 5 bases from V and 2 bases from J, with 14 bases between. The germline gives CDR1 SGHNT, CDR2 YENEEA. The CDR3 coding sequence is TGTGCCAGCAGCCTTAGCGGTTTTGACACAGATACGCAGTATTTT. It translates to CASSLSGFDTDTQYF.

The CDR3 loop reads CASSQGRQFF. CDR3 sequence (DNA): TGTGCCAGCAGCCAGGGGCGGCAGTTCTTC. The V and J genes are TRBV14 and TRBJ2-1; D perhaps matches TRBD1 (5 bases). This CDR3 spans 10 amino acids. CDR1 SGHDN and CDR2 FVKESK come from the germline V gene. V lost 3 bases and J lost 12, with 6 bases in between. The whole variable domain, remainder taken from reference TRBV14 and TRBJ2-1, is EAGVTQFPSHSVIEKGQTVTLRCDPISGHDNLYWYRRVMGKEIKFLLHFVKESKQDESGMPNNRFLAERTGGTYSTLKVQPAELEDSGVYFCASSQGRQFFGPGTRLTVL.

The rearrangement uses TRBV19 and TRBJ2-5; TRBD1 matches at 10 bases. The CDR3 extends over 15 amino acids. V dropped 7 bases and J dropped 5; count of bases not matched to a gene: 10. CDR1 and CDR2 (germline): LNHDA, SQIVND (reference sequence). This CDR3 is CASTQGQGLTETQYF. CDR3 sequence (DNA): TGTGCCAGTACCCAGGGACAGGGGCTTACGGAGACCCAGTACTTC.

This chain uses TRBV3-1 (or the pseudogene TRBV3-2) with TRBJ2-1; possible D gene TRBD2, 5 bases. The V end lost 2 bases, the J end lost 0 bases, and 14 bases lay between the germline ends. The CDR3 sequence is 17 residues long. The germline V gene encodes CDR1 LGHDT and CDR2 YNNKEL (reference sequence). CDR3 residues: CASSQKVRLLSYNEQFF. CDR3 bases: TGTGCCAGCAGCCAAAAAGTACGACTACTCTCCTACAATGAGCAGTTCTTC.

V and J are TRBV27 and TRBJ1-4; no clear D. CDR3 length: 15 residues. V was shortened by 2 bases and J by 4 bases, with 11 bases between the two germline ends. Germline CDR1 is MNHEY and CDR2 is SMNVEV (reference sequence). The CDR3 reads CASSLKPGINEKLFF. CDR3 DNA: TGTGCCAGCAGTTTAAAACCGGGGATTAATGAAAAACTGTTTTTT.

There are a few counts of this clone. The chain carries TRBV6-1 and TRBJ1-5, with 7 bases that match TRBD1. Trimming removed 1 base from V and 6 bases from J; junction bases left unmatched: 6. The germline CDR1 and CDR2 sequences are MNHNS and SASEGT. CDR3 length equals 15 residues. The CDR3 nucleotides are TGTGCCAGCAGTGAAGGTAGGGGGCGCGTTCAGCCCCAGCATTTT. Amino acid sequence: CASSEGRGRVQPQHF.

The V gene is TRBV14, the J gene TRBJ1-6, with D unclear. The CDR3 length is 14 residues. Germline loops: CDR1 SGHDN, CDR2 FVKESK. Trimming left V 1 base short and J 6 bases short, with 7 bases between. Written as DNA, the CDR3 is TGTGCCAGCAGCCAAGTTCCTAGTAATTCACCCCTCCACTTT. This sequence encodes CASSQVPSNSPLHF.

The chain joins TRBV9 to TRBJ2-3, with D tentatively TRBD1 (5 bases). V lost 3 bases and J 2 bases, leaving 16 bases between the germline ends. CDR1 and CDR2 (germline): SGDLS, YYNGEE. CDR3 size: 16 residues. The CDR3 sequence is CASSDTPQGYTDTQYF. The DNA for the CDR3 is TGTGCCAGCAGCGACACTCCCCAGGGATACACAGATACGCAGTATTTT.

This clone appeared a single time. This CDR3 is CASRPPGARETQYF. DNA of the CDR3: TGTGCCAGCAGGCCCCCAGGGGCTCGGGAGACCCAGTACTTC. The chain uses TRBV7-9 and TRBJ2-5; possible D gene TRBD1, 6 bases. This CDR3 has 14 residues. Trimming removed 6 bases at V and 5 bases at J, with 16 bases between. The germline V gene has CDR1 SEHNR and CDR2 FQNEAQ (reference sequence).

This chain uses TRBV7-9 with TRBJ1-2, with TRBD1 matching 8 bases. Germline V gene lookup returns CDR1 SEHNR and CDR2 FQNEAQ (reference sequence). The CDR3 has 15 amino acids. J gave up 0 bases and V 8 bases, and 8 bases lay outside the gene matches. CDR3 sequence: CASAHRDRPNYGYTF. CDR3 coding DNA: TGTGCCAGCGCGCATAGGGACAGGCCTAACTATGGCTACACCTTC.

This chain joins TRBV13 and TRBJ2-3; 15 nucleotides agree with TRBD2. From germline, CDR1 is PRHDT and CDR2 FYEKMQ (reference sequence). V shed 5 bases, J shed 6 bases, and the junction held 12 bases outside the gene matches. The CDR3 has 18 residues. In DNA, the CDR3 is TGTGCCAGCAGCCCCTCGGGACTAGCGGGGGGCCCCAGGGATACGCAGTATTTT. Its protein is CASSPSGLAGGPRDTQYF.

The chain is built from TRBV7-6 and TRBJ2-1; D is perhaps TRBD2 (5 bases). The CDR3 contains 15 residues. V gave up 0 bases and J gave up 8 bases, with 14 bases separating them. From germline, CDR1 is SGHVS and CDR2 FNYEAQ. CDR3 loop: CASSLARASSDEQFF. For the CDR3, the DNA is TGTGCCAGCAGCTTAGCTAGGGCTAGCAGCGATGAGCAGTTCTTC.